This T cell receptor beta chain is from a study of T cells after yellow fever vaccination. Study information: Preparation used SMART-Seq v4 Ultra Low Input for the low-cell-number fractions. Study observations and caveats: The booster saw the reappearance of most primary-vaccination clones (around 96% CD4, 88% CD8).

TCRdb independently ran MiXCR on the 5' RACE reads; one entry per CDR3 protein. The sample carries 95,000 to 100,000 distinct CDR3 sequences, 4.5% to 6% recorded once. This clonotype has a count of ten or more. No antigen is known for it. V lost 0 bases to trimming and J lost 5 bases; unmatched junction nucleotides: 2. Germline lookup yields CDR1 MRHNA and CDR2 SNTAGT. There are 15 residues in the CDR3. This specimen consisted of CD8+ T cells sorted from PBMCs, obtained 10 days after the yellow fever booster vaccination. This clonotype was obtained from a man between 18 and 29 years old who received the YFV17D yellow fever vaccine. The J gene is TRBJ2-1, the V gene TRBV6-4, with 9 bases fitting TRBD2. The CDR3 nucleotides are TGTGCCAGCAGTGACTCAAGCGGGGGGAACAATGAGCAGTTCTTC. Amino acid sequence: CASSDSSGGNNEQFF.